The 8 T cell receptor beta chains in this list originate from one sample, sequenced in a study of shared clonotypes between healthy human individuals. Naive CD8 cells, CD45RO-negative and positively selected for CCR7, excluded terminally differentiated effector memory CD45RA+ cells. The protocol was immunoSEQ multiplex PCR, while the TCRdb copy is restricted to in-frame clones and leaves out a portion. The table records 1.5 million to 2.5 million clones, about 95% of them present only once. Sequenced sample: naive CD8+ T cells sorted from blood. These receptors originate from a man aged 18 to 29 in good health.

The chain uses TRBV29-1 and TRBJ2-7, with D unresolved. This CDR3 has 11 residues. Germline-derived CDR1 and CDR2 are SQVTM and ANQGSEA. Trimming stripped 3 bases from V and 6 bases from J, with 9 bases between. CDR3 amino acids: CSVEDAGEQYF. CDR3 sequence (DNA): TGCAGCGTTGAGGATGCAGGCGAGCAGTACTTC.

The chain recombines TRBV27 with TRBJ2-5, with TRBD1 matching over 7 bases. The CDR3 sequence is 15 residues long. V dropped 2 bases and J dropped 5; count of bases not matched to a gene: 8. Germline lookup yields CDR1 MNHEY and CDR2 SMNVEV (reference sequence). As DNA, the CDR3 is TGTGCCAGCAGTTTAGGGACAGACCTCCCCGAGACCCAGTACTTC. This translates into CASSLGTDLPETQYF.

The gene calls are TRBV4-1 and TRBJ2-7, with D perhaps TRBD1 or TRBD2 (5 bases each). CDR1 and CDR2 from the germline V gene are MGHRA and YSYEKL. The CDR3 totals 14 residues. V shed 3 bases and J shed 1 base, with 10 bases lying between them. This CDR3 is CASSQGVYSYEQYF. The CDR3 nucleotides read TGCGCCAGCAGCCAGGGGGTCTATTCCTACGAGCAGTACTTC.

J is TRBJ2-2 and V is TRBV18; TRBD2 is a possible D gene (5 bases). This CDR3 comprises 16 residues. Germline values: CDR1 KGHSH, CDR2 LQKENI. Trimming took 6 bases from V and 4 from J, leaving 18 bases between them. The CDR3 loop is CASSPDWLAGTGELFF. As DNA, the CDR3 is TGTGCCAGCTCTCCTGATTGGCTAGCCGGCACCGGGGAGCTGTTTTTT.

This clone was observed a single time. The sample holds other DNA sequences that translate to the same CDR3. The chain combines TRBV5-4 with TRBJ2-5; no definite D call. Trimming took 0 bases from V and 2 from J, leaving 5 bases between them. The germline V gene encodes CDR1 SGHNT and CDR2 YYREEE (reference sequence). The CDR3 loop spans 13 amino acids. CDR3 DNA: TGTGCCAGCAGCTTGGTGGGACAAGAGACCCAGTACTTC. This encodes CASSLVGQETQYF.

This chain links TRBV4-3 with TRBJ1-4; D remains unclear. Germline V gene data show CDR1 as LGHNA and CDR2 as YSLEER. The V end was cut by 0 bases, the J end by 0 bases, with 14 bases between. The CDR3 contains 18 residues. CDR3 in DNA: TGCGCCAGCAGCCAAGATAGGATTGTGGTTGCAACTAATGAAAAACTGTTTTTT. Its translation: CASSQDRIVVATNEKLFF.

The rearrangement joins TRBV9 to TRBJ1-2, with 10 positions matching TRBD1. Trimming cost V 0 bases and J 4 bases; bases outside gene matches: 3. The CDR3 sequence is 15 residues long. Germline CDR1 is SGDLS and CDR2 is YYNGEE. The CDR3 loop is CASSVEGTGAYGYTF. CDR3 nucleotides: TGTGCCAGCAGCGTAGAAGGGACAGGGGCCTATGGCTACACCTTC.

This clone appeared a single time. V is TRBV5-6 and J is TRBJ2-3; TRBD2 might be the D (5 bases). The CDR3 is 14 amino acids. The germline gives CDR1 SGHDT, CDR2 YYEEEE. Trimming took 4 bases from V and 0 from J, leaving 9 bases between them. The CDR3 nucleotides are TGTGCCAGCAGCGGCGGGCCCAGCACAGATACGCAGTATTTT. Amino acid sequence: CASSGGPSTDTQYF.